This T cell receptor (beta chain) was sequenced for a study of shared clonotypes between healthy human individuals. Terminally differentiated effector memory CD45RA+ cells were left out of the naive CD8 fraction, which was CD45RO-negative and positively selected for CCR7. Each sample came from a Caucasian adult donor living in Nashville, Tennessee. Assay: immunoSEQ multiplex PCR; the TCRdb copy retains only in-frame clones and omits some. The sample records around 1,900,000 clones, around 93% being singletons. Germline V gives CDR1 SEHNR, CDR2 FQNEAQ (reference sequence). V lost 4 bases and J lost 3; bases outside the gene matches: 9. The CDR3 contains 17 residues.

The rearrangement links TRBV7-9 to TRBJ2-2, with 9 bases lining up with TRBD2. Sequenced material: naive CD8+ T cells from PBMCs. The sequence came from a man aged 18 to 30 in good health. Some clones in this sample may be carry-over from other donors' samples. The CDR3 sequence is CASSSNSGSEDTGELFF. Written as DNA, the CDR3 is TGTGCCAGCAGCTCCAATAGCGGGAGTGAGGACACCGGGGAGCTGTTTTTT.